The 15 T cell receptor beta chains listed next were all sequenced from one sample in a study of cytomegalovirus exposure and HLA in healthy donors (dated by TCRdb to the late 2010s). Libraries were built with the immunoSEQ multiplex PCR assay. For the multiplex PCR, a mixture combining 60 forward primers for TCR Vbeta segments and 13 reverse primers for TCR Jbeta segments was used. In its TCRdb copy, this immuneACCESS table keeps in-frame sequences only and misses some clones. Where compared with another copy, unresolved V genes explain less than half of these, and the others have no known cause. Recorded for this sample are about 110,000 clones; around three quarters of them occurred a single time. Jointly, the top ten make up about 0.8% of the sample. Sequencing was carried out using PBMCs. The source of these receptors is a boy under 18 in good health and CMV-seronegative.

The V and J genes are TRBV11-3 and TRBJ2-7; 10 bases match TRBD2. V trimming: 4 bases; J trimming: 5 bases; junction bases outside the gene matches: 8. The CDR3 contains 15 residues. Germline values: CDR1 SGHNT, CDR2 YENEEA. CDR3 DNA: TGTGCCAGCAGCTCCCTAGCGGGAGCAACCCACGAGCAGTACTTC. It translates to CASSSLAGATHEQYF.

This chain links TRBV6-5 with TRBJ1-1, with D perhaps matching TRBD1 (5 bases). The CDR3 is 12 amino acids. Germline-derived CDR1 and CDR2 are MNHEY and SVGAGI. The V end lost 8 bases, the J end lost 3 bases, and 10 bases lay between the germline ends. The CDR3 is CASPGGDTEAFF. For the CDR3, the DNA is TGTGCCAGCCCGGGGGGTGACACTGAAGCTTTCTTT.

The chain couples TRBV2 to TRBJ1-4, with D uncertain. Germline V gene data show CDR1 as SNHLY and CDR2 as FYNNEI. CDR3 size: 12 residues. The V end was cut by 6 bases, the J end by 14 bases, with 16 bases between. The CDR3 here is CASRLGRLGLFF. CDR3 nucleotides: TGTGCCAGCAGACTTGGGAGGCTCGGGCTGTTTTTT.

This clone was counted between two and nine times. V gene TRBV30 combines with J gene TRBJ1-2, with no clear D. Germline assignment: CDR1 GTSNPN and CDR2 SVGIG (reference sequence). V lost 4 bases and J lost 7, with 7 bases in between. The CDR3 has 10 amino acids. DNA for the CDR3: TGTGCCTGGACAGCGAGTGGCTACACCTTC. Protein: CAWTASGYTF.

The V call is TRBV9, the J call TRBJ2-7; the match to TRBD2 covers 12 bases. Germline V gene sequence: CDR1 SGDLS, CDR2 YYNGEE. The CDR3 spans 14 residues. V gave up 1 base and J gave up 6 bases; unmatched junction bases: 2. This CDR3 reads CASSVMTSGGEQYF. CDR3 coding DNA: TGTGCCAGCAGCGTAATGACTAGCGGGGGCGAGCAGTACTTC.

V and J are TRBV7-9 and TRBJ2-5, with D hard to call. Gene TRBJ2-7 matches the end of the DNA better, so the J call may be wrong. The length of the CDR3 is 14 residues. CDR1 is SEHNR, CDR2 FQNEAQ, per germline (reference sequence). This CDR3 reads CASSPRPGSYEQYF. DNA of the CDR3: TGTGCCAGCAGCCCCCGCCCCGGTTCCTACGAGCAGTACTTC.

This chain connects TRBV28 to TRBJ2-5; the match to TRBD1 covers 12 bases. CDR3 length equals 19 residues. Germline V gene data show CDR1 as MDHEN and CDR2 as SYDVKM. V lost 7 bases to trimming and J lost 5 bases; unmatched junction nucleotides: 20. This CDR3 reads CASKGRFGGTGGGSETQYF. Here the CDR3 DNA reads TGTGCCAGCAAGGGCCGATTCGGAGGGACAGGGGGCGGGTCGGAGACCCAGTACTTC.

The CDR3 protein is CATSGERVYGNTIYF. The CDR3 region has the DNA TGTGCCACCAGCGGGGAGAGGGTTTACGGAAACACCATATATTTT. The chain joins TRBV15 to TRBJ1-3; no clear D. This CDR3 comprises 15 residues. The V and J ends lost 5 bases and 4 bases respectively, with 15 bases between them. CDR1 is LNHNV and CDR2 is YYDKDF in the germline V gene (reference sequence).

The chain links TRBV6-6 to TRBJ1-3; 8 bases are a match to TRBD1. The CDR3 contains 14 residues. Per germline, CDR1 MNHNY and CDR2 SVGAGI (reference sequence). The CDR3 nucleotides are TGTGCTAGCGGGCAGGGGGCATCCGGAAACACCATATATTTT. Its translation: CASGQGASGNTIYF.

This CDR3 reads CASSLEGVNTEAFF. CDR3 DNA sequence: TGTGCCAGCAGCTTAGAGGGGGTGAACACTGAAGCTTTCTTT. The chain has TRBV7-9 and TRBJ1-1; tentative D call: TRBD1 (6 bases). This CDR3 comprises 14 residues. Per the germline V gene, CDR1 is SEHNR and CDR2 is FQNEAQ (reference sequence). V was clipped by 1 base and J by 0 bases, with 6 bases between them.

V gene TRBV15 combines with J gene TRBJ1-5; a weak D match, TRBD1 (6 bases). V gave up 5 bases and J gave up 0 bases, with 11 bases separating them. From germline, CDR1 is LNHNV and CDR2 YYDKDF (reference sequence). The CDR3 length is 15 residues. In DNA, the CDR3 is TGTGCCACCAGCCTGGGGGCAAATAGCAATCAGCCCCAGCATTTT. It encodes CATSLGANSNQPQHF.

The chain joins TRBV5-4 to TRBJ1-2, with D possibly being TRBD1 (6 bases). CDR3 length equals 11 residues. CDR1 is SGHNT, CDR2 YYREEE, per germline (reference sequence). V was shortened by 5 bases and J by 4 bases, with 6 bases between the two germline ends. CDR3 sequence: CASRGGYGYTF. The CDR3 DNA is TGTGCCAGCAGAGGGGGCTATGGCTACACCTTC. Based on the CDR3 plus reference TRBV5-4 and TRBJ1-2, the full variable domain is ETGVTQSPTHLIKTRGQQVTLRCSSQSGHNTVSWYQQALGQGPQFIFQYYREEENGRGNFPPRFSGLQFPNYSSELNVNALELDDSALYLCASRGGYGYTFGSGTRLTVV.

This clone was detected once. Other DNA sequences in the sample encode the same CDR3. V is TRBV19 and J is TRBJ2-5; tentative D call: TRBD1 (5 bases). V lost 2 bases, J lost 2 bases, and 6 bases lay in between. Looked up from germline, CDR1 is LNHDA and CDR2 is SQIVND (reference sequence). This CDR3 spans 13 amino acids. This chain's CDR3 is CASSIPGQETQYF. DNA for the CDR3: TGTGCCAGTAGTATACCAGGGCAAGAGACCCAGTACTTC.

CDR3 region: CASSIDRQVGKPQHF. The CDR3, as DNA: TGTGCCAGTAGTATCGACAGACAGGTTGGTAAGCCCCAGCATTTT. The chain joins TRBV19 to TRBJ1-5; D perhaps matches TRBD1 (6 bases). CDR3 length equals 15 residues. Deletions cut 3 bases from V and 8 bases from J, with 17 bases between. Germline V gives CDR1 LNHDA, CDR2 SQIVND (reference sequence).

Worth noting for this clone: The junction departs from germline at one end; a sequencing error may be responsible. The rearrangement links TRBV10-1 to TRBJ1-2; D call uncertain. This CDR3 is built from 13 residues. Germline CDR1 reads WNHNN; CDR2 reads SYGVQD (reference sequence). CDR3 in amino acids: CASTQTSKYGYTF. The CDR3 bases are TGCGCCAGTACACAGACGTCTAAGTATGGCTACACCTTC.